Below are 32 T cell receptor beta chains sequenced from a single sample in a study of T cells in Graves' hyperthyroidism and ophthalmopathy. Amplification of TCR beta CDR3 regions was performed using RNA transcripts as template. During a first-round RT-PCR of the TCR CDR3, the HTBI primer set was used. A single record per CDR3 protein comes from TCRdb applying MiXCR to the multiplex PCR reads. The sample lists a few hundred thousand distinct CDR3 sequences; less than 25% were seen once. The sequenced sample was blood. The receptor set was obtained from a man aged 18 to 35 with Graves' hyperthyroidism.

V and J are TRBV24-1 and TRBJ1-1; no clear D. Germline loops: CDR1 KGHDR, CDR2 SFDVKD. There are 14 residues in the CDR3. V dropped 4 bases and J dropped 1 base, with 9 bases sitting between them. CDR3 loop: CATSDSAQNTEAFF. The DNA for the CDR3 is TGTGCCACCAGTGACTCGGCCCAGAACACTGAAGCTTTCTTT.

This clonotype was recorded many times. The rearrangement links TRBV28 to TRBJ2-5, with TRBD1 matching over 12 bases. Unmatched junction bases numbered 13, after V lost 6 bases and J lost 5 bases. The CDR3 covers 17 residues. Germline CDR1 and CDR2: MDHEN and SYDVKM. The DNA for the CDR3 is TGTGCCAGCAGGATTCCCCTCGGGACAGGGGGCTTGGAGACCCAGTACTTC. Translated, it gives CASRIPLGTGGLETQYF.

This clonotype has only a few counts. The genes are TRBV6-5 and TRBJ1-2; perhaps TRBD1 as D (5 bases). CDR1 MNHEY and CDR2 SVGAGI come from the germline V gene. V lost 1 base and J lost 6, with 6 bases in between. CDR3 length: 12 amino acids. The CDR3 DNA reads TGTGCCAGCAGTTACTTGGGGGATGGCTACACCTTC. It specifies CASSYLGDGYTF.

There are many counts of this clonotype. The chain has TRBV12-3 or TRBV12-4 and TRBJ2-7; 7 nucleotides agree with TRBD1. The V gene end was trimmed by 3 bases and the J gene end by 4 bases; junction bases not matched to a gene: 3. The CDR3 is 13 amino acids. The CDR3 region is CASSFGTAYEQYF. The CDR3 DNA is TGTGCCAGCAGTTTTGGGACAGCATACGAGCAGTACTTC.

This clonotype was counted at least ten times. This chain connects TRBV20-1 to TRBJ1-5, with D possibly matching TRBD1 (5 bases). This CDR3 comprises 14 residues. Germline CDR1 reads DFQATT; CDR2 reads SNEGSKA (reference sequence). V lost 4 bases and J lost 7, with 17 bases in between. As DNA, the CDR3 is TGCAGTGCTACGAGACAGTACGATCTGCAGCCCCAGCATTTT. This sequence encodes CSATRQYDLQPQHF.

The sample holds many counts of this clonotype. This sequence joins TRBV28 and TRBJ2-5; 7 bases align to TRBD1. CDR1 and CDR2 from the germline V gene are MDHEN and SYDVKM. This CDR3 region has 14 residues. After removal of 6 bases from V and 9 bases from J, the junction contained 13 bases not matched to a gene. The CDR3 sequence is CASSPPRGLGAQYF. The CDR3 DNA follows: TGTGCCAGCAGCCCACCAAGGGGGCTGGGGGCCCAGTACTTC.

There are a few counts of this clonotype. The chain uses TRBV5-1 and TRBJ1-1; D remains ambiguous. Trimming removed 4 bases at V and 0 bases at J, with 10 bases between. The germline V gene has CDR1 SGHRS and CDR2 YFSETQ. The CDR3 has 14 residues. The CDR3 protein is CASSAELMNTEAFF. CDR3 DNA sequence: TGCGCCAGCAGCGCGGAACTAATGAACACTGAAGCTTTCTTT.

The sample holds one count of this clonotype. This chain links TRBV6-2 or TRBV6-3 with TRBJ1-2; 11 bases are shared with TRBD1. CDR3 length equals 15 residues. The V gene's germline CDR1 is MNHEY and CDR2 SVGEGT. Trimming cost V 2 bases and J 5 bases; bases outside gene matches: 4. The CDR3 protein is CASSYVGQGAYGYTF. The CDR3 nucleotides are TGTGCCAGCAGTTACGTCGGACAGGGGGCTTATGGCTACACCTTC.

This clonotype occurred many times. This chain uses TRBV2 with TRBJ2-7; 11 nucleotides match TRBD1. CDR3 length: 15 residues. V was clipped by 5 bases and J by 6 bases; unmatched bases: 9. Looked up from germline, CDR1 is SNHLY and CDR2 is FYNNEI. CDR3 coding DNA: TGTGCCAGCAGTCTTGGGGGGACAGGGGGAGTCGAGCAGTACTTC. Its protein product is CASSLGGTGGVEQYF. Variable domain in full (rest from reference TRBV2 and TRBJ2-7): EPEVTQTPSHQVTQMGQEVILRCVPISNHLYFYWYRQILGQKVEFLVSFYNNEISEKSEIFDDQFSVERPDGSNFTLKIRSTKLEDSAMYFCASSLGGTGGVEQYFGPGTRLTVT.

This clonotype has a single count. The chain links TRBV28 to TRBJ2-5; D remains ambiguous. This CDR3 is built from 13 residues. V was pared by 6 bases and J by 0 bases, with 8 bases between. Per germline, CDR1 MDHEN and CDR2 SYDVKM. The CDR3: CASRGKYQETQYF. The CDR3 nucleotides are TGTGCCAGCAGGGGGAAATACCAAGAGACCCAGTACTTC.

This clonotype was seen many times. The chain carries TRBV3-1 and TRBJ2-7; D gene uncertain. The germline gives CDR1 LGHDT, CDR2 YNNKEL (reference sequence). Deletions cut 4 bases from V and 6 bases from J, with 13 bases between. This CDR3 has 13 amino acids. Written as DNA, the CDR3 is TGTGCCAGCAGCCTGACGTCTAGTGGCGAGCAGTACTTC. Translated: CASSLTSSGEQYF.

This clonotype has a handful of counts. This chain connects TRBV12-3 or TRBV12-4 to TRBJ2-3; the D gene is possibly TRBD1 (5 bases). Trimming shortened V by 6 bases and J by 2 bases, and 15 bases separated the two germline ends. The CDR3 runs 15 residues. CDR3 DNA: TGTGCCAGCAGAGAGGACAAGGGGCTCACAGATACGCAGTATTTT. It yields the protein CASREDKGLTDTQYF.

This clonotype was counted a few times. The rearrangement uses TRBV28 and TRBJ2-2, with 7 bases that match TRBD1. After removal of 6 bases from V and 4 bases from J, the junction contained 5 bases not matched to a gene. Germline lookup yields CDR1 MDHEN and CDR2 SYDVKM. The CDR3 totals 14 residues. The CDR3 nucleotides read TGTGCCAGCAGCCAGGGACAGATCACCGGGGAGCTGTTTTTT. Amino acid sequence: CASSQGQITGELFF.

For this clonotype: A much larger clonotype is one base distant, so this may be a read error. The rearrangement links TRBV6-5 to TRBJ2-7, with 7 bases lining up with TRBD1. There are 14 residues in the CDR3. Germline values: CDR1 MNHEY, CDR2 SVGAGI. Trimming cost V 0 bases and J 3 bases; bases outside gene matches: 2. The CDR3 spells CASSYSPGGYEQYF. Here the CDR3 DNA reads TGTGCCAGCAGTTACTCGCCAGGGGGCTACGAGCAGTACTTC.

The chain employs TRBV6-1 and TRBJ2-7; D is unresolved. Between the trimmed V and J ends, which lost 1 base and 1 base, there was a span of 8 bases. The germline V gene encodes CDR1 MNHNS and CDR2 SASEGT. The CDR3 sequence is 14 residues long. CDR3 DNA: TGTGCCAGCAGTGAAGTTAAGGGTTCCTACGAGCAGTACTTC. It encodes CASSEVKGSYEQYF.

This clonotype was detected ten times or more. The CDR3 here is CASSKGTNYGYTF. The DNA for the CDR3 is TGTGCCAGCAGCAAGGGGACAAACTATGGCTACACCTTC. V usage is TRBV7-2 and J usage is TRBJ1-2; weak D call: TRBD1 (6 bases). The CDR3 consists of 13 residues. Germline values: CDR1 SGHTA, CDR2 FQGNSA. Trimming shortened V by 5 bases and J by 2 bases, and 9 bases separated the two germline ends.

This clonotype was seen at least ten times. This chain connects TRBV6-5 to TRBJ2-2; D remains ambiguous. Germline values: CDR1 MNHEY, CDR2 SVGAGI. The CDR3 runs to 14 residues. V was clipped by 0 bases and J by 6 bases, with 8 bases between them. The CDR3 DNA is TGTGCCAGCAGTTACTCCAGGATATCCGGGGAGCTGTTTTTT. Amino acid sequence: CASSYSRISGELFF.

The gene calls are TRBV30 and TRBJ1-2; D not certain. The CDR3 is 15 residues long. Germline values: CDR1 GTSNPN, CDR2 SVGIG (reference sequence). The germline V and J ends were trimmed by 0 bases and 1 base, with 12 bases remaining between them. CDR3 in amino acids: CAWSVKDVLNYGYTF. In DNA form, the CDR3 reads TGTGCCTGGAGTGTAAAGGACGTTCTTAACTATGGCTACACCTTC.

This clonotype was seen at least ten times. Written as DNA, the CDR3 is TGTGCCAGTACCATCCAGATTTGGGAGACTGAAGCTTTCTTT. Translating it yields CASTIQIWETEAFF. The chain has TRBV19 and TRBJ1-1; D is unresolved. The germline V gene has CDR1 LNHDA and CDR2 SQIVND (reference sequence). The ends were cut back, 7 bases at V and 5 bases at J, with 17 bases in the middle. This CDR3 comprises 14 residues.

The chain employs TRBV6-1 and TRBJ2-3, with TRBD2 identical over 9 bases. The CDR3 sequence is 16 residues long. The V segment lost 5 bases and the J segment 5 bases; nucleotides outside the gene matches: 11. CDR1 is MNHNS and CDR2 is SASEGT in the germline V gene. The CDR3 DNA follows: TGTGCCAGCAGTCCTCTAGCGGGGTCCACGGAAGATACGCAGTATTTT. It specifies CASSPLAGSTEDTQYF.

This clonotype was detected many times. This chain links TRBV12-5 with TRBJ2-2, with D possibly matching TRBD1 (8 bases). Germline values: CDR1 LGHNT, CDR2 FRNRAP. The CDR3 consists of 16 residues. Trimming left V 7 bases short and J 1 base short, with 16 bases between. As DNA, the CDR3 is TGTGCTAGTGCCCACAGGGGGGGGCAGAACACCGGGGAGCTGTTTTTT. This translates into CASAHRGGQNTGELFF.

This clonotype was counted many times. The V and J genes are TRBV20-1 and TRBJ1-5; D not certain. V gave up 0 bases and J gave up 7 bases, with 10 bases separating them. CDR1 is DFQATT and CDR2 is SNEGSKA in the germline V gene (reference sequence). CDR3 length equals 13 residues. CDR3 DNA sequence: TGCAGTGCTAGAGAAGTCCTCAGGCAGCCCCAGCATTTT. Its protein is CSAREVLRQPQHF.

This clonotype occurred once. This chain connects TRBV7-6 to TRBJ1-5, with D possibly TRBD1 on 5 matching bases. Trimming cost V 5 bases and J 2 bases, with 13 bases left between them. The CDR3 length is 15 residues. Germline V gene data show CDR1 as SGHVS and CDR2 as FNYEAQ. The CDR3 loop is CASSPGGFGNQPQHF. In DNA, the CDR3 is TGTGCCAGCAGCCCCGGGGGATTTGGCAATCAGCCCCAGCATTTT.

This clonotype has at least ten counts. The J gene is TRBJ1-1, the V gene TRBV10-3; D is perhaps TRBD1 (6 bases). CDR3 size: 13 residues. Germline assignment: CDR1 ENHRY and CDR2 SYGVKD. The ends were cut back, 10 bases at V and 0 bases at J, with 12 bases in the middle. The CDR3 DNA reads TGTGCCAGCACAGGGTTTATGAACACTGAAGCTTTCTTT. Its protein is CASTGFMNTEAFF.

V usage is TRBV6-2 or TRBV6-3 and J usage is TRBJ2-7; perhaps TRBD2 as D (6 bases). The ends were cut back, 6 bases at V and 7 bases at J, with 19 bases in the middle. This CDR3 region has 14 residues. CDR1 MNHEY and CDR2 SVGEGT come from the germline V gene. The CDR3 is CASRYAGPHVEQYF. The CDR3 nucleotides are TGTGCCAGCAGGTACGCGGGGCCCCACGTGGAGCAGTACTTC.

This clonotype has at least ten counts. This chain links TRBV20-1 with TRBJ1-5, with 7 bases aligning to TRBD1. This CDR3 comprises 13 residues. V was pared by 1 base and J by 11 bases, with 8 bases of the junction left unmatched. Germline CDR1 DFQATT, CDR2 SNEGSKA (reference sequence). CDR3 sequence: CSARGETGSTQHF. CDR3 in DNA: TGCAGTGCTAGAGGGGAGACAGGGAGCACCCAGCATTTT.

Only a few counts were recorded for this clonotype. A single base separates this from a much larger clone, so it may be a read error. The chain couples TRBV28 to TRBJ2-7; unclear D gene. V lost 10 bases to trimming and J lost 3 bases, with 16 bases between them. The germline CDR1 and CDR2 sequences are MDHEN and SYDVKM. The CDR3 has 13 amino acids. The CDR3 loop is CATKGPILYEQYV. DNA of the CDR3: TGTGCCACGAAAGGACCTATTCTCTACGAGCAGTACGTC.

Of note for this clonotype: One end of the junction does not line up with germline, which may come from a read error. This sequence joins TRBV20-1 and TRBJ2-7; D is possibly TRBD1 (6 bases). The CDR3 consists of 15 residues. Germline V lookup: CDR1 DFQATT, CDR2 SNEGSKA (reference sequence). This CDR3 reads CSAHTQGMIGYGQYF. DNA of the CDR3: TGCAGTGCGCATACACAGGGTATGATTGGCTACGGGCAGTACTTC.

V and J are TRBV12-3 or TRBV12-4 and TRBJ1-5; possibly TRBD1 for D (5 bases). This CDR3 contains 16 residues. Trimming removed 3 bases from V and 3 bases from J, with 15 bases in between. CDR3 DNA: TGTGCCAGCAGTTTTGGTGGGGGGATAAACAATCAGCCCCAGCATTTT. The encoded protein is CASSFGGGINNQPQHF.

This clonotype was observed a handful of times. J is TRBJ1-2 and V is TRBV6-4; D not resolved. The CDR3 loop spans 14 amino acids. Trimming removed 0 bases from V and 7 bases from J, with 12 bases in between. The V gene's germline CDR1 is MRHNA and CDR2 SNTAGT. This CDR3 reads CASSDSWEGSGYTF. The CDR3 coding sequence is TGTGCCAGCAGTGACTCGTGGGAAGGATCTGGCTACACCTTC.

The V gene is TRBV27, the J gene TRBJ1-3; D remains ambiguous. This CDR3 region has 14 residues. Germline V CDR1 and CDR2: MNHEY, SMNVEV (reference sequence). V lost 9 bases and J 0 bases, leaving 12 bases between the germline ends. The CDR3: CASGERTSGNTIYF. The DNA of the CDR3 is TGTGCCAGTGGGGAAAGGACCTCTGGAAACACCATATATTTT.

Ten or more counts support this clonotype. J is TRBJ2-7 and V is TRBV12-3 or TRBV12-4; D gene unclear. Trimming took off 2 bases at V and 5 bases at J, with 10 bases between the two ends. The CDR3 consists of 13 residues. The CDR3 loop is CASSLFLVHEQYF. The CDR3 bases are TGTGCCAGCAGTTTATTCTTAGTCCACGAGCAGTACTTC.